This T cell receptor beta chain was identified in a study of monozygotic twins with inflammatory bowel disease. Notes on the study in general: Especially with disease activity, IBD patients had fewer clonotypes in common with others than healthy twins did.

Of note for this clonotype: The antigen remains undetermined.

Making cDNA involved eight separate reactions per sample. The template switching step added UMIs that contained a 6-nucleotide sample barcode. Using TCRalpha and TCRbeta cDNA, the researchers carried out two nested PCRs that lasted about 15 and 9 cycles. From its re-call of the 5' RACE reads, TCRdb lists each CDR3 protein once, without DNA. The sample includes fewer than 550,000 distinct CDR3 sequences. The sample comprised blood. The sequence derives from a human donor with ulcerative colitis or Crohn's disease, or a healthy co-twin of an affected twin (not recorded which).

The chain's CDR3 is CASSQVDVSYNSPLHF. The chain carries TRBV4-2 and TRBJ1-6. Germline assignment: CDR1 LGHNA and CDR2 YNFKEQ. This CDR3 has 16 amino acids.